This T cell receptor beta chain was captured by sequencing in a study of T cells in tumors after PD-1 blockade. Study as a whole: A subset received ongoing vismodegib 150 mg daily alongside anti-PD-1 therapy. Peripheral blood samples averaged around 40,000 unique clonotypes and 100,000 to 130,000 templates.

TCRdb's table, derived via immunoSEQ multiplex PCR, lists solely in-frame clones and lacks some. Of tens of thousands of clones listed, more than 65% are singletons. Input was roughly 600 ng to 6,004 ng of genomic DNA from tumor or blood. The CDR3 extends over 15 amino acids. Germline CDR1 reads SEHNR; CDR2 reads FQNEAQ (reference sequence). V lost 3 bases, J lost 1 base, and 3 bases stayed unmatched. The V and J genes are TRBV7-9 and TRBJ1-1, with 9 bases that match TRBD1. This TCR was sampled from a human donor with advanced basal cell or squamous cell carcinoma (not recorded which). This sample comprised PBMCs, obtained before anti-PD-1 therapy. The CDR3 protein is CASSFTGGANTEAFF. The CDR3 DNA follows: TGTGCCAGCAGCTTTACAGGGGGCGCGAACACTGAAGCTTTCTTT.